The 15 T cell receptor beta chains given below trace back to one sample, sequenced in a study of PD-1 blockade in classical Hodgkin lymphoma. Clones were sequenced by immunoSEQ multiplex PCR, and TCRdb holds only the in-frame ones, with some missing. The repertoire holds approximately 20,000 clones, with approximately 73% as singletons. Noted time point: cycle 4 day 1 (C4D1), after around six weeks of nivolumab. All the patients suffered relapse after autologous stem cell transplantation, and brentuximab vedotin exposure differed. Here the sequenced sample was peripheral blood mononuclear cells (PBMCs), taken before the fourth cycle of nivolumab. These receptors came from a human donor with classical Hodgkin lymphoma.

This sequence joins TRBV18 and TRBJ2-2; TRBD1 matches 9 bases. This CDR3 is 16 amino acids long. The germline CDR1 and CDR2 sequences are KGHSH and LQKENI. V was pared by 3 bases and J by 5 bases, with 7 bases of the junction left unmatched. The CDR3, as DNA: TGTGCCAGCTCACCGGCCACAGGGGGCGCAACCGGGGAGCTGTTTTTT. Translating it yields CASSPATGGATGELFF.

The chain uses TRBV6-1 and TRBJ2-7; 7 nucleotides match TRBD1. Trimming removed 7 bases from V and 3 bases from J; junction bases left unmatched: 6. The CDR3 spans 13 residues. The germline V gene encodes CDR1 MNHNS and CDR2 SASEGT. Here the CDR3 DNA reads TGTGCCAGCACTACGACAGGGCACTACGAGCAGTACTTC. This gives the protein CASTTTGHYEQYF.

The CDR3 protein is CSVDRGGTEAFF. The CDR3, as DNA: TGCAGCGTCGACAGGGGTGGAACTGAAGCTTTCTTT. This chain joins TRBV29-1 and TRBJ1-1, with 8 nucleotides matching TRBD1. V was clipped by 6 bases and J by 5 bases; unmatched bases: 5. The CDR3 length is 12 residues. In germline, CDR1 is SQVTM, CDR2 ANQGSEA.

The genes are TRBV5-4 and TRBJ1-6; D is perhaps TRBD1 (6 bases). Germline V gene sequence: CDR1 SGHNT, CDR2 YYREEE (reference sequence). The CDR3 consists of 14 residues. Trimming removed 9 bases at V and 10 bases at J, with 20 bases between. This CDR3 is CATQTATGSSPLHF. CDR3 bases: TGTGCCACCCAAACCGCCACAGGGAGCTCACCCCTCCACTTT.

This chain uses TRBV19 with TRBJ1-1; TRBD1 matches at 7 bases. Looked up from germline, CDR1 is LNHDA and CDR2 is SQIVND (reference sequence). With 6 bases clipped from V and 0 bases from J, the junction kept 10 bases outside the gene matches. This CDR3 comprises 16 residues. The CDR3 sequence: CASSLVGGQLNTEAFF. For the CDR3, the DNA is TGTGCCAGTAGCCTCGTTGGGGGACAGCTGAACACTGAAGCTTTCTTT.

Regarding this clone: The same CDR3 arises from other DNA sequences in this sample as well. This rearrangement joins TRBV19 to TRBJ1-3, with D unresolved. Germline assignment: CDR1 LNHDA and CDR2 SQIVND (reference sequence). The CDR3 length is 12 residues. V lost 5 bases, J lost 4 bases, and 6 bases lay in between. The CDR3 sequence is CASSFKGNTIYF. The CDR3 DNA follows: TGTGCCAGTAGTTTCAAAGGAAACACCATATATTTT.

The chain combines TRBV5-1 with TRBJ1-2; D may be TRBD1 (6 bases). The V gene lost 4 bases and the J gene lost 8 bases, with 15 bases spanning the gap. There are 13 residues in the CDR3. Germline V gives CDR1 SGHRS, CDR2 YFSETQ. Written as DNA, the CDR3 is TGCGCCAGCAGCCCCAGAGGGGGGGAAGGCTACACCTTC. It codes for CASSPRGGEGYTF.

The chain is built from TRBV5-1 and TRBJ2-3; D not resolved. Trimming took 3 bases from V and 0 from J, leaving 8 bases between them. Germline CDR1 SGHRS, CDR2 YFSETQ. The CDR3 is 14 amino acids. The CDR3: CASSSPFSTDTQYF. The CDR3, as DNA: TGCGCCAGCAGCTCACCCTTCAGCACAGATACGCAGTATTTT.

By share of the sample, this clone is medium-sized. This chain links TRBV19 with TRBJ1-5, with D unclear. This CDR3 is 13 amino acids long. Trimming removed 4 bases at V and 10 bases at J, with 14 bases between. The germline V gene has CDR1 LNHDA and CDR2 SQIVND (reference sequence). The CDR3 sequence is CASSTLGDGPQHF. CDR3 nucleotide sequence: TGTGCCAGTAGTACTCTAGGCGACGGCCCCCAGCATTTT.

The chain links TRBV5-1 to TRBJ2-5; unclear D gene. Looked up from germline, CDR1 is SGHRS and CDR2 is YFSETQ. Trimming took 0 bases from V and 0 from J, leaving 3 bases between them. This CDR3 region has 13 residues. The CDR3 DNA reads as TGCGCCAGCAGCTTGGAGTACCAAGAGACCCAGTACTTC. It specifies CASSLEYQETQYF. The full variable domain, with the rest looked up from reference TRBV5-1 and TRBJ2-5, is KAGVTQTPRYLIKTRGQQVTLSCSPISGHRSVSWYQQTPGQGLQFLFEYFSETQRNKGNFPGRFSGRQFSNSRSEMNVSTLELGDSALYLCASSLEYQETQYFGPGTRLLVL.

The chain links TRBV28 to TRBJ2-3; D unclear. This CDR3 comprises 13 residues. Germline V gene data show CDR1 as MDHEN and CDR2 as SYDVKM. V lost 7 bases to trimming and J lost 2 bases, with 10 bases between them. In DNA, the CDR3 is TGTGCCAGCACTACGCGGTACACAGATACGCAGTATTTT. It specifies CASTTRYTDTQYF.

The chain joins TRBV19 to TRBJ2-1; TRBD2 matches at 13 bases. Germline assignment: CDR1 LNHDA and CDR2 SQIVND (reference sequence). The J segment lost 3 bases and the V segment lost 1 base, leaving 9 bases of the junction unmatched. The CDR3 has 19 amino acids. The CDR3 region is CASSIGLAGGRPDYNEQFF. The CDR3 region has the DNA TGTGCCAGTAGTATAGGACTAGCGGGGGGCAGGCCCGACTACAATGAGCAGTTCTTC.

The V and J genes are TRBV7-2 and TRBJ2-3; D call uncertain. Trimming took off 0 bases at V and 1 base at J, with 20 bases between the two ends. The CDR3 has 19 residues. Looked up from germline, CDR1 is SGHTA and CDR2 is FQGNSA. In DNA, the CDR3 is TGTGCCAGCAGCTTAGCGGTTCGAGTGGGGATGCTAGGCACAGATACGCAGTATTTT. Protein: CASSLAVRVGMLGTDTQYF.

The J gene is TRBJ2-5, the V gene TRBV7-2; TRBD2 agrees at 10 bases. Looked up from germline, CDR1 is SGHTA and CDR2 is FQGNSA. CDR3 size: 18 residues. With 1 base clipped from V and 2 bases from J, the junction kept 10 bases outside the gene matches. The CDR3, as DNA: TGTGCCAGCAGCTTAGGTCGGTTAGCGGGGGGCGCACAAGAGACCCAGTACTTC. It translates to CASSLGRLAGGAQETQYF.

The chain uses TRBV14 and TRBJ2-7, with D perhaps TRBD2 (5 bases). The V gene lost 4 bases and the J gene lost 6 bases, with 13 bases spanning the gap. The CDR3 consists of 13 residues. Germline V gene data show CDR1 as SGHDN and CDR2 as FVKESK. The CDR3 spells CASSLFPEGEQYF. In nucleotides, the CDR3 is TGTGCCAGCAGCCTCTTCCCCGAGGGCGAGCAGTACTTC.